The next 22 T cell receptor beta chains were all read from a single sample in a study of OX40 agonist ivuxolimab in advanced cancers. Sequenced by immunoSEQ multiplex PCR; TCRdb stores in-frame clones only, minus some. The sample has about 68,000 clones; 91% are singletons. The source material was CD4+ or CD8+ T cells sorted from blood, sampled in a trial of the OX40 agonist ivuxolimab. The receptors come from an adult with an advanced solid tumor such as melanoma, head and neck, liver or kidney cancer.

This clone was counted once. The genes are TRBV27 and TRBJ1-1, with D unresolved. The V end was cut by 4 bases, the J end by 0 bases, with 6 bases between. This CDR3 is built from 13 residues. Germline V gene sequence: CDR1 MNHEY, CDR2 SMNVEV (reference sequence). CDR3 sequence: CASSSTLNTEAFF. DNA for the CDR3: TGTGCCAGCAGTTCGACATTGAACACTGAAGCTTTCTTT.

The rearrangement uses TRBV28 and TRBJ1-2, with 9 bases identical to TRBD1. V lost 2 bases, J lost 2 bases, and 0 bases stayed unmatched. The CDR3 covers 14 residues. The germline V gene has CDR1 MDHEN and CDR2 SYDVKM. The CDR3 is CASSLGQGNYGYTF. The CDR3, as DNA: TGTGCCAGCAGTTTAGGACAGGGGAACTATGGCTACACCTTC.

J is TRBJ1-1 and V is TRBV23-1; a possible D gene is TRBD1 (5 bases). TRBV23-1 is sorted into the ORF group, with uncertain function. The CDR3 length is 15 residues. V dropped 3 bases and J dropped 5 bases, with 16 bases sitting between them. The CDR3 DNA reads as TGCGCCAGCAGTCATTTTAGGGACGGGGGAACTGAAGCTTTCTTT. This translates into CASSHFRDGGTEAFF.

The CDR3 protein is CASSLGGVWGRGANYGYTF. The CDR3 bases are TGTGCCAGCAGCTTGGGAGGGGTTTGGGGAAGGGGAGCTAACTATGGCTACACCTTC. The chain carries TRBV11-2 and TRBJ1-2, with TRBD1 as a possible D gene (5 bases). Germline V lookup: CDR1 SGHAT, CDR2 FQNNGV. V lost 3 bases, J lost 0 bases, and 23 bases lay in between. The CDR3 has 19 residues.

This clone showed up just a few times. The chain joins TRBV5-1 to TRBJ2-4; D uncertain. Germline values: CDR1 SGHRS, CDR2 YFSETQ. Trimming pared 0 bases from V and 0 bases from J, leaving 4 bases between. The CDR3 covers 14 residues. The CDR3: CASSLGLAKNIQYF. As DNA, the CDR3 is TGCGCCAGCAGCTTGGGGTTAGCCAAAAACATTCAGTACTTC.

The gene calls are TRBV18 and TRBJ2-1; the D gene could be TRBD1 or TRBD2 (5 bases each). This CDR3 region has 15 residues. Trimming took off 3 bases at V and 6 bases at J, with 15 bases between the two ends. The germline V gene has CDR1 KGHSH and CDR2 LQKENI. For the CDR3, the DNA is TGTGCCAGCTCACCTTCAGAGGTGAGGGGCAATGAGCAGTTCTTC. Translated, it gives CASSPSEVRGNEQFF. The full variable domain, in which reference TRBV18 and TRBJ2-1 provide the parts outside the CDR3, is NAGVMQNPRHLVRRRGQEARLRCSPMKGHSHVYWYRQLPEEGLKFMVYLQKENIIDESGMPKERFSAEFPKEGPSILRIQQVVRGDSAAYFCASSPSEVRGNEQFFGPGTRLTVL.

The chain recombines TRBV9 with TRBJ1-2, with a weak D call TRBD1 (6 bases). The germline CDR1 and CDR2 sequences are SGDLS and YYNGEE. The CDR3 loop spans 14 amino acids. V lost 0 bases to trimming and J lost 8 bases, with 14 bases between them. As DNA, the CDR3 is TGTGCCAGCAGCGTAGCTTTCGGGGGGGGCGGCTACACCTTC. It specifies CASSVAFGGGGYTF. The full variable domain, its missing parts supplied by reference TRBV9 and TRBJ1-2, is DSGVTQTPKHLITATGQRVTLRCSPRSGDLSVYWYQQSLDQGLQFLIQYYNGEERAKGNILERFSAQQFPDLHSELNLSSLELGDSALYFCASSVAFGGGGYTFGSGTRLTVV.

For the CDR3, the DNA is TGTGCCGGGACAGGCTACGAGCAGTACTTC. Translation gives CAGTGYEQYF. The V and J genes are TRBV6-1 and TRBJ2-7, with 8 bases fitting TRBD1. J was trimmed by 3 bases and V by 11 bases; bases with no gene match: 0. From germline, CDR1 is MNHNS and CDR2 SASEGT. The CDR3 is 10 amino acids.

The chain combines TRBV19 with TRBJ1-2, with a tentative D call TRBD1 (5 bases). The V and J ends lost 9 bases and 4 bases respectively, with 15 bases between them. The V gene's germline CDR1 is LNHDA and CDR2 SQIVND (reference sequence). The CDR3 spans 13 residues. The CDR3 loop is CASRPQGGYGYTF. The CDR3 DNA reads as TGTGCCAGCCGTCCGCAGGGAGGCTATGGCTACACCTTC. Looking up the rest from reference TRBV19 and TRBJ1-2 gives the full variable domain: DGGITQSPKYLFRKEGQNVTLSCEQNLNHDAMYWYRQDPGQGLRLIYYSQIVNDFQKGDIAEGYSVSREKKESFPLTVTSAQKNPTAFYLCASRPQGGYGYTFGSGTRLTVV.

The chain is built from TRBV11-2 and TRBJ2-7, with 9 bases aligning to TRBD1. The CDR3 is 15 amino acids. CDR1 is SGHAT and CDR2 is FQNNGV in the germline V gene. J lost 4 bases, V lost 8 bases, and 12 bases had no gene match. The CDR3 here is CASARLGQGKYEQYF. CDR3 DNA sequence: TGTGCCAGCGCGCGGCTCGGACAGGGGAAGTACGAGCAGTACTTC.

The chain combines TRBV4-1 with TRBJ2-3; D gene ambiguous. Germline V gene lookup returns CDR1 MGHRA and CDR2 YSYEKL. Trimming cost V 0 bases and J 0 bases, with 7 bases left between them. The CDR3 runs 15 residues. CDR3 amino acids: CASSQEPGSTDTQYF. As DNA, the CDR3 is TGCGCCAGCAGCCAAGAACCCGGCAGCACAGATACGCAGTATTTT.

The V call is TRBV20-1, the J call TRBJ1-1, with a weak D call TRBD1 (5 bases). The CDR3 consists of 9 residues. V was cut by 6 bases and J by 11 bases, with 10 bases left in between. The germline gives CDR1 DFQATT, CDR2 SNEGSKA (reference sequence). The CDR3 nucleotides read TGCAGTGCAGGGGCCCGGGCTTTCTTT. This sequence encodes CSAGARAFF.

The chain carries TRBV4-1 and TRBJ1-1, with D possibly matching TRBD1 (5 bases). V lost 3 bases and J 0 bases, leaving 11 bases between the germline ends. This CDR3 has 15 amino acids. Germline V gene lookup returns CDR1 MGHRA and CDR2 YSYEKL. CDR3 nucleotide sequence: TGCGCCAGCAGCCAGGCAGGGCTGATGAACACTGAAGCTTTCTTT. It specifies CASSQAGLMNTEAFF.

V usage is TRBV28 and J usage is TRBJ2-3, with D possibly being TRBD2 (5 bases). Trimming removed 2 bases at V and 1 base at J, with 10 bases between. This CDR3 is 15 amino acids long. CDR1 MDHEN and CDR2 SYDVKM come from the germline V gene. The CDR3 sequence is CASSLIRTGTDTQYF. In DNA, the CDR3 is TGTGCCAGCAGTTTAATTAGGACTGGCACAGATACGCAGTATTTT.

The chain has TRBV5-1 and TRBJ2-1, with a weak D call TRBD2 (5 bases). Germline-derived CDR1 and CDR2 are SGHRS and YFSETQ. The CDR3 runs 15 residues. V was pared by 0 bases and J by 0 bases, with 7 bases between. DNA for the CDR3: TGCGCCAGCAGCTTGGGAGGGTCCTCCTACAATGAGCAGTTCTTC. Translation gives CASSLGGSSYNEQFF.

The chain has TRBV5-1 and TRBJ2-1, with 8 bases aligning to TRBD2. This CDR3 comprises 18 residues. CDR1 and CDR2 (germline): SGHRS, YFSETQ. The junction had 17 bases not matched to a gene; V was cut back by 3 bases and J by 6 bases. CDR3 in DNA: TGCGCCAGCAGCTACCCTAGCGGGCCGGTCGAATGGGGCAATGAGCAGTTCTTC. This gives the protein CASSYPSGPVEWGNEQFF.

The chain links TRBV19 to TRBJ1-2; unclear D gene. Germline V gives CDR1 LNHDA, CDR2 SQIVND (reference sequence). The germline V and J ends were trimmed by 3 bases and 4 bases, with 9 bases remaining between them. There are 13 residues in the CDR3. The chain's CDR3 is CASSINGGYGYTF. Here the CDR3 DNA reads TGTGCCAGTAGTATTAACGGCGGCTATGGCTACACCTTC.

CDR3 nucleotides: TGTGCCAGCAGCTTTGCGGACACCGGGGAGCTGTTTTTT. Translation gives CASSFADTGELFF. The chain combines TRBV13 with TRBJ2-2; no clear D. Germline V gives CDR1 PRHDT, CDR2 FYEKMQ (reference sequence). The CDR3 loop spans 13 amino acids. Trimming removed 3 bases from V and 3 bases from J, with 5 bases in between.

Only one count was recorded for this clone. The chain uses TRBV7-6 and TRBJ1-1, with TRBD1 matching over 8 bases. The CDR3 is made up of 16 amino acids. Losses at the gene ends were 1 base for V and 0 bases for J; bases not matched to a gene: 4. CDR1 is SGHVS, CDR2 FNYEAQ, per germline. The CDR3 spells CASSLGTGGMNTEAFF. CDR3 sequence (DNA): TGTGCCAGCAGCTTAGGTACAGGGGGGATGAACACTGAAGCTTTCTTT. Supplemented by reference TRBV7-6 and TRBJ1-1, the full variable domain reads GAGVSQSPRYKVTKRGQDVALRCDPISGHVSLYWYRQALGQGPEFLTYFNYEAQQDKSGLPNDRFSAERPEGSISTLTIQRTEQRDSAMYRCASSLGTGGMNTEAFFGQGTRLTVV.

The chain combines TRBV27 with TRBJ1-1; 7 nucleotides line up with TRBD1. The germline V gene has CDR1 MNHEY and CDR2 SMNVEV (reference sequence). V lost 4 bases, J lost 0 bases, and 2 bases stayed unmatched. The CDR3 covers 14 residues. The CDR3 protein is CASSSGQLNTEAFF. For the CDR3, the DNA is TGTGCCAGCAGTTCGGGACAGTTGAACACTGAAGCTTTCTTT.

The V gene is TRBV11-2, the J gene TRBJ2-7, with unresolved D. CDR3 length: 13 amino acids. Germline loops: CDR1 SGHAT, CDR2 FQNNGV. V lost 2 bases, J lost 2 bases, and 7 bases lay in between. This CDR3 is CASSLSGTYEQYF. Written as DNA, the CDR3 is TGTGCCAGCAGCTTAAGTGGCACCTACGAGCAGTACTTC.

This clone is a singleton in its sample. CDR3: CASSGAGGRYEQYF. CDR3 DNA sequence: TGTGCCAGCAGCGGAGCGGGAGGGCGATACGAGCAGTACTTC. The chain carries TRBV5-6 and TRBJ2-7; TRBD2 matches 10 bases. Germline loops: CDR1 SGHDT, CDR2 YYEEEE. V lost 4 bases and J lost 4; bases outside the gene matches: 5. CDR3 length: 14 amino acids.